This TCR beta chain was sequenced in a study of OX40 agonist ivuxolimab in advanced cancers. About the research overall: Ivuxolimab is an agonistic anti-OX40 (CD134) antibody, and patients were treated with it.

Only in-frame clones appear in the TCRdb table, and some are missing; sequencing was by immunoSEQ multiplex PCR. Seen here are around 67,000 clones, about 81% observed once, and the top ten hold 2% to 2.5%. The study's findings and limits: Not determined was the antigen specificity of the expanded peripheral T cells.

The CDR3 consists of 18 residues. Trimming stripped 5 bases from V and 1 base from J, with 21 bases between. The V gene's germline CDR1 is LNHNV and CDR2 YYDKDF (reference sequence). This clone was detected once. Its cognate antigen is unknown. This TCR derives from an adult with an advanced solid tumor such as melanoma, head and neck, liver or kidney cancer. The starting material was CD4+ or CD8+ T cells sorted from blood, obtained in a trial of the OX40 agonist ivuxolimab. V is TRBV15 and J is TRBJ2-4, with a possible D match to TRBD2 (5 bases). In DNA form, the CDR3 reads TGTGCCACCAGCCTAGTTCGTGGGTTCACGGGGGCCAAAAACATTCAGTACTTC. Its protein is CATSLVRGFTGAKNIQYF.